The source of this TCR beta chain is a study of T cells after yellow fever vaccination. Broader study findings: Clones that expanded after primary vaccination mostly reappeared after the booster (roughly 96% CD4, roughly 90% CD8).

MiXCR, run by TCRdb on the 5' RACE reads, gives a single entry per CDR3 protein. The table includes under 500,000 distinct CDR3 sequences, around a sixth detected once. With respect to this clonotype: What it binds is not known.

Sequences were derived from PBMCs, sampled before the yellow fever booster vaccination. The receptor's source is a young man who received the YFV17D yellow fever vaccine.

This CDR3 is CASSLWAGEITGELFF. CDR3 in DNA: TGTGCCAGCAGCTTGTGGGCAGGGGAAATCACCGGGGAGCTGTTTTTT. The V gene is TRBV5-5, the J gene TRBJ2-2; possible D gene TRBD1, 6 bases. The germline gives CDR1 SGHKS, CDR2 YYEKEE (reference sequence). The germline V and J ends were trimmed by 1 base and 4 bases, with 14 bases remaining between them. The CDR3 covers 16 residues.